The text below deals with one TCR beta chain. The data derive from a study of T cell changes during pregnancy in multiple sclerosis. Repertoires were generated with immunoSEQ multiplex PCR, while TCRdb's copy carries only in-frame clones and drops some. The repertoire has more than 85,000 clones, 90% to 95% of them found once; the top ten carry approximately 1.7%. This clonotype was obtained from a female donor in good health, enrolled as a control in a pregnancy study. Material: peripheral blood, obtained after pregnancy.

CDR3: CASSQAGSSGNTIYF. The DNA of the CDR3 is TGTGCCAGCAGCCAAGCTGGCAGCTCTGGAAACACCATATATTTT. The chain recombines TRBV4-2 with TRBJ1-3; D ambiguous. The germline V gene has CDR1 LGHNA and CDR2 YNFKEQ. This CDR3 has 15 residues. V was pared by 1 base and J by 0 bases, with 7 bases between.